The 5 T cell receptor beta chains below come from one sample, sequenced in a study of blood T cell repertoires in COVID-19. TCRdb's table, derived via immunoSEQ multiplex PCR, lists solely in-frame clones and lacks some. The repertoire includes about 95,000 clones, 84% of them detected once, and about 24% sits in the top ten. The sequenced sample was peripheral blood. The receptors shown here come from a human donor in a cohort sampled during active COVID-19.

The chain carries TRBV29-1 and TRBJ2-7, with D possibly TRBD1 on 6 matching bases. This CDR3 is built from 15 residues. Germline lookup yields CDR1 SQVTM and CDR2 ANQGSEA. V lost 1 base and J lost 2, with 15 bases in between. The CDR3 protein is CSVEGVQGGTYEQYF. DNA for the CDR3: TGCAGCGTTGAAGGGGTACAGGGTGGGACCTACGAGCAGTACTTC.

This clone came up once. V is TRBV11-3 and J is TRBJ1-5; no clear D. With 3 bases removed from V and 11 bases from J, the gap between germline ends came to 8 bases. CDR3 length: 11 amino acids. The germline V gene encodes CDR1 SGHNT and CDR2 YENEEA. The CDR3: CASSLRVSQHF. CDR3 coding DNA: TGTGCCAGCAGCTTGCGGGTGTCCCAGCATTTT.

This chain joins TRBV7-9 and TRBJ2-5; 9 nucleotides match TRBD2. Germline CDR1 reads SEHNR; CDR2 reads FQNEAQ (reference sequence). The CDR3 spans 18 residues. Trimming cost V 5 bases and J 1 base; bases outside gene matches: 14. The CDR3 here is CASSVGYERGEIQETQYF. In DNA, the CDR3 is TGTGCCAGCAGCGTAGGGTACGAGCGGGGGGAAATCCAAGAGACCCAGTACTTC.

V and J are TRBV29-1 and TRBJ2-2; TRBD1 aligns across 9 bases. V dropped 6 bases and J dropped 7; count of bases not matched to a gene: 9. Germline CDR1 SQVTM, CDR2 ANQGSEA. The length of the CDR3 is 14 residues. CDR3 in amino acids: CSVGGQGEIGELFF. In nucleotides, the CDR3 is TGCAGCGTGGGGGGACAGGGTGAAATCGGGGAGCTGTTTTTT.

This sequence joins TRBV19 and TRBJ2-7; 12 positions match TRBD1. The junction had 12 bases not matched to a gene; V was cut back by 5 bases and J by 1 base. This CDR3 region has 18 residues. The V gene's germline CDR1 is LNHDA and CDR2 SQIVND (reference sequence). For the CDR3, the DNA is TGTGCCAGTAGTGTTTCTATTGGGACAGGGGGCTCTTCCTACGAGCAGTACTTC. Amino acids: CASSVSIGTGGSSYEQYF.